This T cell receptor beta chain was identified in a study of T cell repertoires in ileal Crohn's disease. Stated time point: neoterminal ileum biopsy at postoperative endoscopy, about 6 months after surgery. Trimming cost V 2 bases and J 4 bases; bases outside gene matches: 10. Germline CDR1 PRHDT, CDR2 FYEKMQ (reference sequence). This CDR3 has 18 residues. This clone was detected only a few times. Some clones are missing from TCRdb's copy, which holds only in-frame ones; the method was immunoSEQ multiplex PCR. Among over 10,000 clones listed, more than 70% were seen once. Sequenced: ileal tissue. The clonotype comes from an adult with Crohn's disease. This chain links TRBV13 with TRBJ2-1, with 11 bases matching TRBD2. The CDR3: CASSLSLAGGRDYNEQFF. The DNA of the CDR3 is TGTGCCAGCAGCTTAAGTCTAGCGGGAGGTCGGGATTACAATGAGCAGTTCTTC.